These 27 T cell receptor beta chains were all obtained from the same sample, sequenced in a study of cytomegalovirus exposure and HLA in healthy donors. Data came from immunoSEQ multiplex PCR; TCRdb stores just in-frame clones and leaves some out. The sample carries 150,000 to 250,000 clones, around 84% recorded once. Input material: PBMCs. These receptors were taken from a woman in her twenties or thirties in good health and CMV-seropositive.

This chain uses TRBV5-1 with TRBJ1-2; D gene unclear. The CDR3 spans 19 residues. Trimming took off 0 bases at V and 0 bases at J, with 21 bases between the two ends. The germline CDR1 and CDR2 sequences are SGHRS and YFSETQ. The CDR3 sequence is CASSLGSGLKIETNYGYTF. The CDR3 coding sequence is TGCGCCAGCAGCTTGGGTTCCGGACTCAAAATTGAAACTAACTATGGCTACACCTTC.

This chain connects TRBV6-5 to TRBJ1-1; 7 bases align to TRBD1. Germline V gives CDR1 MNHEY, CDR2 SVGAGI. J gave up 6 bases and V 6 bases, and 10 bases lay outside the gene matches. This CDR3 region has 14 residues. The CDR3: CASSPVGQIPEAFF. The CDR3, as DNA: TGTGCCAGCAGCCCAGTGGGACAGATTCCTGAAGCTTTCTTT.

The gene calls are TRBV5-1 and TRBJ2-1; D remains ambiguous. CDR3 length: 15 residues. CDR1 and CDR2 from the germline V gene are SGHRS and YFSETQ. Trimming pared 4 bases from V and 5 bases from J, leaving 16 bases between. Here the CDR3 DNA reads TGCGCCAGCAGCATGGACCTTAGGAGTAACAATGAGCAGTTCTTC. It yields the protein CASSMDLRSNNEQFF.

This clone has more than one count but fewer than ten. This sequence joins TRBV27 and TRBJ1-2; TRBD1 agrees at 9 bases. Germline values: CDR1 MNHEY, CDR2 SMNVEV (reference sequence). Trimming cost V 0 bases and J 5 bases; bases outside gene matches: 4. This CDR3 has 15 amino acids. As DNA, the CDR3 is TGTGCCAGCAGTTTATCCGGGACAGGGAGTTATGGCTACACCTTC. This encodes CASSLSGTGSYGYTF.

The chain is built from TRBV29-1 and TRBJ1-2; D remains ambiguous. V lost 3 bases and J 2 bases, leaving 4 bases between the germline ends. This CDR3 comprises 11 residues. Germline V gene lookup returns CDR1 SQVTM and CDR2 ANQGSEA. CDR3 sequence (DNA): TGCAGCGTTGAGTCGAACTATGGCTACACCTTC. Translation gives CSVESNYGYTF.

The genes are TRBV7-2 and TRBJ1-1; D might be TRBD1 (5 bases). The CDR3 runs 13 residues. Trimming removed 8 bases at V and 6 bases at J, with 16 bases between. Looked up from germline, CDR1 is SGHTA and CDR2 is FQGNSA. The CDR3 here is CASRRSGIAEAFF. The CDR3 DNA reads as TGTGCCAGCCGCAGATCAGGGATAGCTGAAGCTTTCTTT.

The chain has TRBV6-6 and TRBJ1-1, with D unclear. V was shortened by 3 bases and J by 4 bases, with 6 bases between the two germline ends. Germline CDR1 and CDR2: MNHNY and SVGAGI (reference sequence). CDR3 length: 12 residues. The CDR3 bases are TGTGCCAGCAGTTATGCGGGCACTGAAGCTTTCTTT. This translates into CASSYAGTEAFF.

This clone was picked up a small number of times. V and J are TRBV19 and TRBJ2-3; TRBD2 matches at 11 bases. Germline V gene data show CDR1 as LNHDA and CDR2 as SQIVND (reference sequence). The CDR3 spans 15 residues. The junction had 4 bases not matched to a gene; V was cut back by 1 base and J by 7 bases. This chain's CDR3 is CASSIVASGRNTQYF. The CDR3 region has the DNA TGTGCCAGTAGTATAGTTGCTAGCGGGAGGAATACGCAGTATTTT.

The chain carries TRBV28 and TRBJ1-2, with 9 bases matching TRBD1. Per germline, CDR1 MDHEN and CDR2 SYDVKM. CDR3 length: 15 amino acids. The junction had 12 bases not matched to a gene; V was cut back by 5 bases and J by 8 bases. The DNA of the CDR3 is TGTGCCAGCAGTCTCCTCCCCGGGACAGGGAACGGCTACACCTTC. Its translation is CASSLLPGTGNGYTF.

The chain is built from TRBV6-6 and TRBJ2-7; D perhaps matches TRBD2 (5 bases). The CDR3 has 16 amino acids. Trimming pared 6 bases from V and 7 bases from J, leaving 25 bases between. Germline CDR1 reads MNHNY; CDR2 reads SVGAGI (reference sequence). CDR3 loop: CASSKMVSGNQREQYF. The DNA of the CDR3 is TGTGCCAGCAGCAAAATGGTGTCGGGGAACCAGCGAGAGCAGTACTTC.

This chain links TRBV28 with TRBJ1-1; a weak D match, TRBD1 (6 bases). Looked up from germline, CDR1 is MDHEN and CDR2 is SYDVKM. CDR3 size: 14 residues. Trimming removed 2 bases at V and 5 bases at J, with 12 bases between. The chain's CDR3 is CASSLARGRTEAFF. The CDR3 coding sequence is TGTGCCAGCAGTTTAGCCAGGGGTAGGACTGAAGCTTTCTTT.

This clone came up a few times. This chain uses TRBV6-1 with TRBJ2-2; TRBD1 matches at 7 bases. V dropped 7 bases and J dropped 4; count of bases not matched to a gene: 6. This CDR3 comprises 14 residues. The V gene's germline CDR1 is MNHNS and CDR2 SASEGT. CDR3 in DNA: TGTGCCAGCAAATCGACAGGGAGCACCGGGGAGCTGTTTTTT. Protein sequence: CASKSTGSTGELFF.

The genes are TRBV29-1 and TRBJ2-7, with D tentatively TRBD1 (5 bases). CDR1 and CDR2 (germline): SQVTM, ANQGSEA. V was clipped by 2 bases and J by 0 bases, with 14 bases between them. This CDR3 is 15 amino acids long. The CDR3 region is CSVEIGQGYSYEQYF. In DNA form, the CDR3 reads TGCAGCGTTGAAATTGGGCAGGGTTACTCCTACGAGCAGTACTTC.

The sample holds a few counts of this clone. The chain couples TRBV2 to TRBJ1-1; D call uncertain. The CDR3 totals 12 residues. Germline V CDR1 and CDR2: SNHLY, FYNNEI. Trimming removed 5 bases at V and 9 bases at J, with 13 bases between. This chain's CDR3 is CASSLGGSKAFF. CDR3 DNA sequence: TGTGCCAGCAGTTTAGGCGGCAGCAAAGCTTTCTTT.

V gene TRBV6-5 combines with J gene TRBJ1-1; no clear D gene. Deletions cut 4 bases from V and 0 bases from J, with 6 bases between. CDR1 and CDR2 (germline): MNHEY, SVGAGI. CDR3 length: 13 amino acids. CDR3 nucleotide sequence: TGTGCCAGCAGTTCAGAGGTGAACACTGAAGCTTTCTTT. It specifies CASSSEVNTEAFF.

This chain links TRBV5-1 with TRBJ2-2, with a weak D call TRBD2 (6 bases). CDR1 and CDR2 from the germline V gene are SGHRS and YFSETQ. There are 12 residues in the CDR3. The ends were cut back, 9 bases at V and 2 bases at J, with 8 bases in the middle. CDR3 region: CATGGNTGELFF. The CDR3 DNA follows: TGCGCCACCGGGGGTAACACCGGGGAGCTGTTTTTT. The variable domain in full, completed from reference TRBV5-1 and TRBJ2-2, reads KAGVTQTPRYLIKTRGQQVTLSCSPISGHRSVSWYQQTPGQGLQFLFEYFSETQRNKGNFPGRFSGRQFSNSRSEMNVSTLELGDSALYLCATGGNTGELFFGEGSRLTVL.

This rearrangement joins TRBV4-1 to TRBJ1-1; D remains ambiguous. V lost 1 base and J lost 3, with 12 bases in between. The CDR3 contains 15 residues. Per germline, CDR1 MGHRA and CDR2 YSYEKL. The CDR3 reads CASSQGYGEYTEAFF. The DNA of the CDR3 is TGCGCCAGCAGCCAAGGATACGGGGAGTACACTGAAGCTTTCTTT.

The rearrangement uses TRBV28 and TRBJ2-1, with 9 bases identical to TRBD2. Germline V gives CDR1 MDHEN, CDR2 SYDVKM. This CDR3 has 15 residues. The ends lost 5 bases at V and 7 bases at J; junction bases unmatched: 9. The CDR3: CASSNPRGGVNEQFF. The CDR3 coding sequence is TGTGCCAGCAGTAACCCCCGCGGGGGGGTGAATGAGCAGTTCTTC. The complete variable domain, with remaining parts taken from reference TRBV28 and TRBJ2-1, reads DVKVTQSSRYLVKRTGEKVFLECVQDMDHENMFWYRQDPGLGLRLIYFSYDVKMKEKGDIPEGYSVSREKKERFSLILESASTNQTSMYLCASSNPRGGVNEQFFGPGTRLTVL.

The genes are TRBV6-5 and TRBJ1-1; 7 nucleotides align to TRBD1. CDR3 size: 12 residues. The V segment lost 4 bases and the J segment 8 bases; nucleotides outside the gene matches: 4. Per the germline V gene, CDR1 is MNHEY and CDR2 is SVGAGI. CDR3 protein: CASSSRTGEAFF. The CDR3 bases are TGTGCCAGCAGTTCCCGGACAGGAGAAGCTTTCTTT.

V and J are TRBV7-2 and TRBJ2-5; 10 bases match TRBD2. Per the germline V gene, CDR1 is SGHTA and CDR2 is FQGNSA. V trimming: 8 bases; J trimming: 5 bases; junction bases outside the gene matches: 5. The length of the CDR3 is 13 residues. CDR3 bases: TGTGCCAGCCATCTAGCGGGAGCCGAGACCCAGTACTTC. It translates to CASHLAGAETQYF.

This CDR3 reads CASRDRIQETQYF. The DNA for the CDR3 is TGTGCCAGCAGAGACAGGATACAAGAGACCCAGTACTTC. The rearrangement joins TRBV28 to TRBJ2-5; a possible D gene is TRBD1 (6 bases). Trimming removed 6 bases from V and 2 bases from J, with 10 bases in between. The CDR3 spans 13 residues. Germline V CDR1 and CDR2: MDHEN, SYDVKM. Full variable domain (rest looked up from reference TRBV28 and TRBJ2-5): DVKVTQSSRYLVKRTGEKVFLECVQDMDHENMFWYRQDPGLGLRLIYFSYDVKMKEKGDIPEGYSVSREKKERFSLILESASTNQTSMYLCASRDRIQETQYFGPGTRLLVL.

J is TRBJ2-7 and V is TRBV7-3, with a weak D call TRBD1 (5 bases). The germline gives CDR1 SGHTA, CDR2 FQGTGA. Trimming left V 0 bases short and J 5 bases short, with 11 bases between. The CDR3 is 14 amino acids. Here the CDR3 reads CASSLTRESNEQYF. CDR3 coding DNA: TGTGCCAGCAGCTTAACCAGGGAATCGAACGAGCAGTACTTC.

In this sample, this clone turned up a few times. The chain couples TRBV7-2 to TRBJ2-2; D might be TRBD2 (5 bases). Germline CDR1 reads SGHTA; CDR2 reads FQGNSA. The CDR3 consists of 14 residues. With 1 base removed from V and 6 bases from J, the gap between germline ends came to 9 bases. The CDR3 coding sequence is TGTGCCAGCAGCTTAGAAGACTACGCCGGGGAGCTGTTTTTT. Encoded protein: CASSLEDYAGELFF.

The rearrangement joins TRBV28 to TRBJ2-3, with 9 nucleotides matching TRBD2. V lost 7 bases and J lost 6; bases outside the gene matches: 5. This CDR3 region has 13 residues. Germline lookup yields CDR1 MDHEN and CDR2 SYDVKM. The CDR3 sequence: CASKFTSGDTQYF. CDR3 DNA sequence: TGTGCCAGCAAATTTACTAGCGGGGATACGCAGTATTTT.

The CDR3 DNA sequence: TGTGCCAGCATCCCTGTAGCGGGAGCCGATACGCAGTATTTT. Translated, it gives CASIPVAGADTQYF. The J gene is TRBJ2-3, the V gene TRBV7-8; 9 nucleotides match TRBD2. The CDR3 contains 14 residues. The junction had 8 bases not matched to a gene; V was cut back by 7 bases and J by 6 bases. Germline V gene data show CDR1 as SGHVS and CDR2 as FQNEAQ.

This chain links TRBV2 with TRBJ2-7; TRBD2 matches at 11 bases. Germline CDR1 and CDR2: SNHLY and FYNNEI. The CDR3 consists of 18 residues. J gave up 3 bases and V 0 bases, and 10 bases lay outside the gene matches. CDR3 loop: CASSEALTSGTPGYEQYF. The CDR3 DNA reads TGTGCCAGCAGTGAAGCGCTGACTAGCGGGACCCCTGGCTACGAGCAGTACTTC.

The chain employs TRBV2 and TRBJ2-3, with D maybe TRBD1 (6 bases). CDR1 is SNHLY, CDR2 FYNNEI, per germline. This CDR3 spans 12 amino acids. Deletions cut 4 bases from V and 7 bases from J, with 9 bases between. CDR3: CASSVGQHTQYF. The CDR3 DNA is TGTGCCAGCAGTGTCGGACAGCATACGCAGTATTTT.